The 24 T cell receptor beta chains in this list originate from one sample, sequenced in a study of T-cell memory formation after mild COVID-19. TCRdb reprocessed the 5' RACE reads with MiXCR, giving one entry per CDR3 protein. The profile covers 400,000 to 500,000 distinct CDR3 sequences, with around 17% appearing a single time and approximately 21% taken by the ten largest. Specimen: PBMCs or a T cell subset sorted from them (not recorded which). These receptors were taken from a man younger than 35 who had mild COVID-19 (a few samples of this study predate the infection). Cell type and time point are not known.

The chain recombines TRBV27 with TRBJ1-1; D is ambiguous. V was shortened by 6 bases and J by 5 bases, with 16 bases between the two germline ends. CDR1 is MNHEY and CDR2 is SMNVEV in the germline V gene (reference sequence). The CDR3 is 14 residues long. CDR3 sequence reads: CASSLLRLGTEAFF. The CDR3 DNA is TGTGCCAGCAGCCTCCTCAGGCTTGGGACTGAAGCTTTCTTT.

The CDR3 DNA reads as TGTGCCAGCAGCGTAAATCACCAAGAGACCCAGTACTTC. Protein sequence: CASSVNHQETQYF. V is TRBV9 and J is TRBJ2-5; no clear D. This CDR3 has 13 amino acids. V dropped 1 base and J dropped 0 bases, with 4 bases sitting between them. Germline V gene sequence: CDR1 SGDLS, CDR2 YYNGEE.

This clonotype was detected a few times. The CDR3 DNA follows: TGCAGCGTTGCTACGGGCGGCTATGGCTACACCTTC. Amino acid sequence: CSVATGGYGYTF. The rearrangement joins TRBV29-1 to TRBJ1-2; no firm D call. Germline V gene sequence: CDR1 SQVTM, CDR2 ANQGSEA. CDR3 length equals 12 residues. V lost 4 bases and J 4 bases, leaving 10 bases between the germline ends. The complete variable domain, with remaining parts taken from reference TRBV29-1 and TRBJ1-2, reads SAVISQKPSRDICQRGTSLTIQCQVDSQVTMMFWYRQQPGQSLTLIATANQGSEATYESGFVIDKFPISRPNLTFSTLTVSNMSPEDSSIYLCSVATGGYGYTFGSGTRLTVV.

This clonotype has only a few counts. CDR3 in DNA: TGTGCCAGCAGCTGGAGACTAGCGGGAGACACCGGGGAGCTGTTTTTT. It yields the protein CASSWRLAGDTGELFF. The chain couples TRBV12-3 or TRBV12-4 to TRBJ2-2; 12 bases match TRBD2. V lost 6 bases, J lost 3 bases, and 5 bases stayed unmatched. The CDR3 has 16 amino acids.

This clonotype was observed a few times. V is TRBV7-3 and J is TRBJ2-5; 8 bases are a match to TRBD2. The CDR3 runs 15 residues. With 2 bases clipped from V and 5 bases from J, the junction kept 7 bases outside the gene matches. Germline V CDR1 and CDR2: SGHTA, FQGTGA. The CDR3 DNA reads as TGTGCCAGCAGCTTAGAGGCGGGGGGTTATGAGACCCAGTACTTC. As protein: CASSLEAGGYETQYF.

This clonotype was counted between two and nine times. The chain recombines TRBV20-1 with TRBJ1-4; no reliable D call. Trimming removed 3 bases at V and 7 bases at J, with 15 bases between. This CDR3 has 14 amino acids. Germline CDR1 is DFQATT and CDR2 is SNEGSKA (reference sequence). The CDR3 coding sequence is TGCAGTGCTAGGCTGCAGCCGAGTCCTGAAAAACTGTTTTTT. The encoded protein is CSARLQPSPEKLFF.

Only a few counts were recorded for this clonotype. The CDR3 protein is CSSGTVYNEQFF. The CDR3 bases are TGCAGCTCCGGGACTGTCTACAATGAGCAGTTCTTC. The chain joins TRBV29-1 to TRBJ2-1, with D maybe TRBD2 (6 bases). The CDR3 has 12 residues. The germline V and J ends were trimmed by 8 bases and 3 bases, with 11 bases remaining between them. Germline assignment: CDR1 SQVTM and CDR2 ANQGSEA.

This clonotype was seen ten or more times. The chain couples TRBV7-3 to TRBJ2-5; D unclear. CDR1 SGHTA and CDR2 FQGTGA come from the germline V gene. V lost 0 bases, J lost 3 bases, and 14 bases lay in between. The CDR3 runs to 16 residues. CDR3 sequence (DNA): TGTGCCAGCAGCTTAACGGGCTTCACCCCGGAAGAGACCCAGTACTTC. As protein: CASSLTGFTPEETQYF.

This clonotype turned up a few times. The chain couples TRBV20-1 to TRBJ2-5; TRBD1 matches at 7 bases. V dropped 0 bases and J dropped 5; count of bases not matched to a gene: 6. Germline V gene sequence: CDR1 DFQATT, CDR2 SNEGSKA (reference sequence). This CDR3 spans 14 amino acids. This CDR3 is CSARDLGQWETQYF. Written as DNA, the CDR3 is TGCAGTGCTAGAGATCTGGGACAGTGGGAGACCCAGTACTTC.

CDR3 coding DNA: TGCGCCAGCCGCCACCCGAAACGCCGCTTTGGGATCGATACGCAGTATTTT. Translating gives CASRHPKRRFGIDTQYF. This chain connects TRBV5-1 to TRBJ2-3; D not resolved. V gave up 7 bases and J gave up 6 bases, with 27 bases separating them. This CDR3 has 17 amino acids. Germline V gene sequence: CDR1 SGHRS, CDR2 YFSETQ.

The V call is TRBV6-5, the J call TRBJ1-1; TRBD1 aligns across 10 bases. Trimming took 0 bases from V and 2 from J; bases not matched to a gene: 6. This CDR3 is 17 amino acids long. Germline CDR1 and CDR2: MNHEY and SVGAGI. CDR3 residues: CASSYSLGQGTNTEAFF. CDR3 bases: TGTGCCAGCAGTTACTCGCTGGGACAGGGGACCAACACTGAAGCTTTCTTT.

This clonotype was seen a few times. J is TRBJ1-1 and V is TRBV19, with D perhaps matching TRBD1 (6 bases). CDR1 and CDR2 (germline): LNHDA, SQIVND (reference sequence). V was shortened by 7 bases and J by 2 bases, with 20 bases between the two germline ends. This CDR3 region has 16 residues. Here the CDR3 DNA reads TGTGCCAGTACCCCCAGGGGACCTCCTATAAACACTGAAGCTTTCTTT. It encodes CASTPRGPPINTEAFF.

This chain uses TRBV28 with TRBJ2-3; the D gene could be TRBD1 or TRBD2 (5 bases each). This CDR3 is built from 15 residues. The germline CDR1 and CDR2 sequences are MDHEN and SYDVKM. Trimming removed 8 bases from V and 4 bases from J, with 19 bases in between. Here the CDR3 reads CASAGVGDLADTQYF. The CDR3 nucleotides read TGTGCCAGCGCCGGGGTGGGGGATCTCGCAGATACGCAGTATTTT.

This clonotype was observed a few times. The V gene is TRBV28, the J gene TRBJ1-1, with 7 bases lining up with TRBD1. Germline V gene data show CDR1 as MDHEN and CDR2 as SYDVKM. V lost 2 bases and J lost 5; bases outside the gene matches: 11. This CDR3 has 16 amino acids. This chain's CDR3 is CASSLTGAKWVTEAFF. Here the CDR3 DNA reads TGTGCCAGCAGTTTAACAGGGGCAAAGTGGGTGACTGAAGCTTTCTTT.

This clonotype was counted ten times or more. V gene TRBV5-1 combines with J gene TRBJ1-1; no firm D call. Per the germline V gene, CDR1 is SGHRS and CDR2 is YFSETQ. The CDR3 consists of 15 residues. The V gene lost 0 bases and the J gene lost 1 base, with 10 bases spanning the gap. The CDR3 DNA sequence: TGCGCCAGCAGCTTGGTCGTTTCCTCGAACACTGAAGCTTTCTTT. This encodes CASSLVVSSNTEAFF.

This clonotype was counted between two and nine times. The V and J genes are TRBV6-1 and TRBJ2-7; D may be TRBD2 (5 bases). CDR1 is MNHNS and CDR2 is SASEGT in the germline V gene. Trimming pared 1 base from V and 3 bases from J, leaving 16 bases between. CDR3 length equals 16 residues. The CDR3 loop is CASSEGTDSRGYEQYV. CDR3 coding DNA: TGTGCCAGCAGTGAAGGAACAGACTCCCGGGGCTACGAGCAGTACGTC.

CDR3 nucleotides: TGTGCCAGCAGCTTTCCCCCCGGGACTACCCACAATGAGCAGTTCTTC. Protein sequence: CASSFPPGTTHNEQFF. J is TRBJ2-1 and V is TRBV7-9; 7 nucleotides align to TRBD2. This CDR3 spans 16 amino acids. Looked up from germline, CDR1 is SEHNR and CDR2 is FQNEAQ (reference sequence). V shed 3 bases and J 5 bases; nucleotides not matched to a gene: 10. Drawing the rest from reference TRBV7-9 and TRBJ2-1, the complete variable domain is DTGVSQNPRHKITKRGQNVTFRCDPISEHNRLYWYRQTLGQGPEFLTYFQNEAQLEKSRLLSDRFSAERPKGSFSTLEIQRTEQGDSAMYLCASSFPPGTTHNEQFFGPGTRLTVL.

This rearrangement joins TRBV5-1 to TRBJ2-3; TRBD1 is a possible D gene (5 bases). This CDR3 is built from 14 residues. V dropped 0 bases and J dropped 6 bases, with 11 bases sitting between them. The germline CDR1 and CDR2 sequences are SGHRS and YFSETQ. The CDR3 reads CASSLGRAKDTQYF. In DNA, the CDR3 is TGCGCCAGCAGCTTGGGCAGGGCCAAGGATACGCAGTATTTT.

This clonotype was counted only a few times. The chain uses TRBV6-5 and TRBJ2-3; D is unresolved. Trimming took off 0 bases at V and 6 bases at J, with 7 bases between the two ends. The CDR3 is 13 amino acids. The germline V gene encodes CDR1 MNHEY and CDR2 SVGAGI. The CDR3 sequence: CASSYSLADTQYF. The CDR3 DNA reads TGTGCCAGCAGTTACTCGCTGGCGGATACGCAGTATTTT.

The genes are TRBV12-3 or TRBV12-4 and TRBJ1-2, with unresolved D. The CDR3 loop spans 14 amino acids. Trimming cost V 6 bases and J 7 bases, with 18 bases left between them. CDR3 bases: TGTGCCAGCAGCCCCGGCCTTGACATAAGTGGCTACACCTTC. This gives the protein CASSPGLDISGYTF.

The chain has TRBV4-2 and TRBJ1-5; D is unclear. The V end lost 0 bases, the J end lost 0 bases, and 6 bases lay between the germline ends. CDR3 size: 15 residues. The germline V gene encodes CDR1 LGHNA and CDR2 YNFKEQ. CDR3 bases: TGTGCCAGCAGCCAAGATCTTAATAGCAATCAGCCCCAGCATTTT. It is translated as CASSQDLNSNQPQHF.

This clonotype was detected a few times. The rearrangement uses TRBV9 and TRBJ2-1; a possible D gene is TRBD1 (6 bases). Deletions cut 3 bases from V and 3 bases from J, with 16 bases between. Germline CDR1 reads SGDLS; CDR2 reads YYNGEE. CDR3 length: 16 amino acids. The CDR3 DNA follows: TGTGCCAGCAGCGAGGGAGTTAGAGGGGGCTACAATGAGCAGTTCTTC. As protein: CASSEGVRGGYNEQFF.

This clonotype was detected a few times. The rearrangement uses TRBV12-3 or TRBV12-4 and TRBJ2-3; D may be TRBD2 (6 bases). Trimming stripped 8 bases from V and 6 bases from J, with 12 bases between. The CDR3 extends over 12 amino acids. In nucleotides, the CDR3 is TGTGCCAGCCGTTGGGCGGGGGATACGCAGTATTTT. Its translation: CASRWAGDTQYF.

The chain employs TRBV5-1 and TRBJ2-3, with 11 positions matching TRBD2. Germline V gives CDR1 SGHRS, CDR2 YFSETQ. V lost 3 bases and J lost 0; bases outside the gene matches: 18. The CDR3 length is 21 residues. CDR3 residues: CASSYGQILAGGRFSTDTQYF. Here the CDR3 DNA reads TGCGCCAGCAGCTATGGCCAAATCCTAGCGGGGGGTCGATTTAGCACAGATACGCAGTATTTT.